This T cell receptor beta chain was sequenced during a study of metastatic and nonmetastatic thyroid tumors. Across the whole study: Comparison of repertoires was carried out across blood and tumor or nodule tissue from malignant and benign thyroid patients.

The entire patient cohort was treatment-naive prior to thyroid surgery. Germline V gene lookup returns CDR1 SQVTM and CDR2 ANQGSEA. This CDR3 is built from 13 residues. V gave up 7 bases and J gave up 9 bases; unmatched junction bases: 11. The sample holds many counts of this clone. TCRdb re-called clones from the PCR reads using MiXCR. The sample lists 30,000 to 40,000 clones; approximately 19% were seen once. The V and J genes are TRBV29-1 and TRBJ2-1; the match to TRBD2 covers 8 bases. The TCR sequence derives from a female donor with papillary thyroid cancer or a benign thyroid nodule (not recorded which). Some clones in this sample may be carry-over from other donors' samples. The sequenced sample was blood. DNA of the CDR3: TGCAGCGCAAGAAGCGGGAGTATCGGTGAGCAGTTCTTC. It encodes CSARSGSIGEQFF.